This paragraph covers one T cell receptor beta chain sequence. The sample is drawn from a study of blood T cell repertoires in COVID-19. Across the study: Researchers got acute and convalescent COVID-19 samples from the United States, Italy and Spain.

In the source study's methods: Amplified reference gene primers provided the basis for estimating nucleated cell counts. Generated by immunoSEQ multiplex PCR, the TCRdb table keeps only in-frame clones and is missing some. That table supplies the V and J calls and clone size; D and trimming were determined from the DNA. The sample includes 200,000 to 250,000 clones, 85% to 90% seen only once; the top ten take roughly 2.5%. After removal of 0 bases from V and 7 bases from J, the junction contained 6 bases not matched to a gene. The CDR3 contains 15 residues. CDR1 and CDR2 (germline): WNHNN, SYGVQD (reference sequence).

Sequencing was carried out using peripheral blood. The source of this sequence is a woman aged 55-69 years with acute or convalescent COVID-19. The chain combines TRBV10-1 with TRBJ2-1; TRBD1 agrees at 7 bases. CDR3 sequence reads: CASSESKGGGNEQFF. CDR3 sequence (DNA): TGCGCCAGCAGTGAGTCGAAAGGGGGCGGGAATGAGCAGTTCTTC.